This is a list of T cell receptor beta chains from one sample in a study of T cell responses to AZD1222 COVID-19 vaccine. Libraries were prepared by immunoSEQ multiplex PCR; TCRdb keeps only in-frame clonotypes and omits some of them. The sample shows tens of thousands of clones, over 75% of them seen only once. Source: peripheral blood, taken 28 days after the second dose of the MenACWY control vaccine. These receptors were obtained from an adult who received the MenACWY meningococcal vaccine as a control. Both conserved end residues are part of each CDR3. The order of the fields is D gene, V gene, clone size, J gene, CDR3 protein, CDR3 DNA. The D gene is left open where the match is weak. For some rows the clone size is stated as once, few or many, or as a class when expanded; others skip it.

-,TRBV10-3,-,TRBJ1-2,CAISESWGDYGYTF,TGTGCCATCAGTGAGTCGTGGGGAGACTATGGCTACACCTTC
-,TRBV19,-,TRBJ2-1,CASIDRGRKESSYNEQFF,TGTGCCAGTATTGATAGGGGCAGAAAAGAAAGCTCCTACAATGAGCAGTTCTTC
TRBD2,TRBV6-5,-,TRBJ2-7,CAIREGREQYF,TGTGCCATCAGGGAGGGCCGCGAGCAGTACTTC
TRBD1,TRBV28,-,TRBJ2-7,CASSLWGQNYEQYF,TGTGCCAGCAGTTTATGGGGACAGAACTACGAGCAGTACTTC
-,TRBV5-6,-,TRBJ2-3,CASSLALGGTDTQYF,TGTGCCAGCAGCTTGGCCCTTGGGGGCACAGATACGCAGTATTTT
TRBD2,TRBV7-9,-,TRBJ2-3,CASSLSGRDPDTQYF,TGTGCCAGCAGCTTAAGCGGGAGGGACCCAGATACGCAGTATTTT
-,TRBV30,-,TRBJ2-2,CAWSPYLRGNTGELFF,TGTGCCTGGAGTCCGTACTTACGGGGGAACACCGGGGAGCTGTTTTTT
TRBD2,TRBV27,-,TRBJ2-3,CASSWGTSPGDTQYF,TGTGCCAGCAGTTGGGGGACTAGCCCGGGGGATACGCAGTATTTT
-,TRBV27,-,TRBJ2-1,CASRRLGEGYNEQFF,TGTGCCAGCAGACGTCTGGGCGAAGGCTACAATGAGCAGTTCTTC
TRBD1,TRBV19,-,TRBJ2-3,CASSIPGQITDTQYF,TGTGCCAGTAGTATACCGGGACAGATCACAGATACGCAGTATTTT
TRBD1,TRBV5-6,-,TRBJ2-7,CASSLQGWPYEQYF,TGTGCCAGCAGCTTACAGGGGTGGCCCTACGAGCAGTACTTC
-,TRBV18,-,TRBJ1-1,CASSPQGFAEAFF,TGTGCCAGCTCACCTCAGGGATTCGCTGAAGCTTTCTTT
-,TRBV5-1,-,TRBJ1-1,CASSLDASIMGTEAFF,TGCGCCAGCAGCTTGGACGCCAGCATTATGGGCACTGAAGCTTTCTTT
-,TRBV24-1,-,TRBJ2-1,CATSAAGFTEQFF,TGTGCCACCAGTGCTGCAGGGTTTACTGAGCAGTTCTTC
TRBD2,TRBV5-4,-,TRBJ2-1,CASSPAGVGRAGEQFF,TGTGCCAGCAGCCCGGCCGGAGTGGGGAGGGCCGGGGAGCAGTTCTTC
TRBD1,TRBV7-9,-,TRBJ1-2,CASSKTRGPQNYGYTF,TGTGCCAGCAGCAAGACGAGGGGGCCACAAAACTATGGCTACACCTTC
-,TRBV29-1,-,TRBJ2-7,CSGGTAYEQYF,TGCAGCGGTGGGACGGCCTACGAGCAGTACTTC
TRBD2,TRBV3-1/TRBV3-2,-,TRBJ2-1,CASSRQRTSGQYNEQFF,TGTGCCAGCAGCCGCCAACGGACTAGCGGGCAATACAATGAGCAGTTCTTC
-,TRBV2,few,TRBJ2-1,CAGRRYNEQFF,TGTGCGGGACGGAGATACAATGAGCAGTTCTTC
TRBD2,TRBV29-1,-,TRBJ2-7,CSGGAGGSSYEQYF,TGCAGCGGGGGAGCGGGAGGGAGCTCCTACGAGCAGTACTTC
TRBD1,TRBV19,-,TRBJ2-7,CASRPRDRGPYEQYF,TGTGCCAGTAGACCTCGGGACAGGGGCCCCTACGAGCAGTACTTC
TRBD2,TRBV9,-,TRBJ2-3,CASSASGNALGGTDTQYF,TGTGCCAGCAGCGCTAGCGGGAACGCCCTGGGGGGCACAGATACGCAGTATTTT
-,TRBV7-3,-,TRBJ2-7,CASSFPSQNRSQGEQYF,TGTGCCAGCAGCTTCCCAAGCCAAAACAGGTCACAAGGCGAGCAGTACTTC
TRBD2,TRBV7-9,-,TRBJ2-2,CASSLAAGGLAGTGELFF,TGTGCCAGCAGCTTAGCTGCCGGGGGACTAGCGGGCACCGGGGAGCTGTTTTTT
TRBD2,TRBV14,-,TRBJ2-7,CASSQGLAIYYEQYF,TGTGCCAGCAGCCAAGGACTAGCCATATACTACGAGCAGTACTTC
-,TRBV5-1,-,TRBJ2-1,CASRMRDEQFF,TGCGCCAGCAGAATGAGGGATGAGCAGTTCTTC
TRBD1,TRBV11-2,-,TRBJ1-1,CASSPTGTAIHEAFF,TGTGCCAGCAGCCCTACCGGGACAGCTATACATGAAGCTTTCTTT
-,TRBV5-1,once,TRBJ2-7,CASSLVAGKAEQYF,TGCGCCAGCAGCTTGGTGGCGGGAAAGGCCGAGCAGTACTTC
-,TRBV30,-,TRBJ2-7,CAGRWGDSYEQYF,TGTGCGGGGCGTTGGGGGGACTCCTACGAGCAGTACTTC